This T cell receptor (beta chain) derives from a study of T cell responses to AZD1222 COVID-19 vaccine. Study outcomes and limitations: In all cases, repertoires were sampled only after the peak T cell response. At 160-218 and 743-854, vaccine-associated CD4 TCRs were dominant, and they spanned spike.

TCRdb keeps only in-frame clones here, not all; method: immunoSEQ multiplex PCR. The sample lists some 150,000 clones, about 90% occurring once. Turning to this clone: Its antigen is unknown.

The germline V and J ends were trimmed by 6 bases and 0 bases, with 12 bases remaining between them. This CDR3 is 15 amino acids long. Looked up from germline, CDR1 is MNHEY and CDR2 is SVGAGI. This chain joins TRBV6-5 and TRBJ1-5; D uncertain. The specimen comprised peripheral blood, sampled on day 0 of AZD1222 vaccination. This clonotype was obtained from an adult in good health. The CDR3 coding sequence is TGTGCCAGCAGGCGATGGACGGATAGCAATCAGCCCCAGCATTTT. Protein product: CASRRWTDSNQPQHF.